This TCR beta chain was documented in a study of CD8 T cells in Susac syndrome. Study conclusions and caveats: In its TCR sequencing and HLA analysis, the study acknowledged that the number of individuals was relatively small.

On this clonotype itself: Its specificity is not known.

The RNA, about 0.45 to 1 ug, was put through reverse transcription using random hexamers. Each CDR3 protein gets one entry after TCRdb re-called the immunoSEQ multiplex PCR reads with MiXCR. There are 51,000 or so distinct CDR3 sequences in the sample; 93% occur only once, and approximately 0.53% lies in the top ten. Per germline, CDR1 LGHDT and CDR2 YNNKEL (reference sequence). This CDR3 spans 15 amino acids. J lost 0 bases, V lost 0 bases, and 2 bases had no gene match. The sequence derives from a human donor in good health. The sample comprised CD8+ T cells from PBMCs. This sequence joins TRBV3-1 and TRBJ2-7; 7 positions agree with TRBD2. The CDR3 DNA is TGTGCCAGCAGCCAAGAGCGGGAGTTCTCCTACGAGCAGTACTTC. Its translation: CASSQEREFSYEQYF.